These T cell receptor beta chains were read from a single sample in a study of shared clonotypes between healthy human individuals. Libraries were prepared by immunoSEQ multiplex PCR; TCRdb keeps only in-frame clonotypes and omits some of them. This repertoire shows around 2,000,000 clones, roughly 94% found once; its top ten account for roughly 1%. Source material: naive CD8+ T cells sorted from blood. These receptors all stem from a man younger than 35 in good health. Both conserved end residues are part of each CDR3. D genes are given only for firm matches. Size is omitted from some rows. Given values are once, few, many or a class for expanded clones.

d_gene	v_gene	j_gene	abundance	CDR3aa	CDR3nt
TRBD2	TRBV11-3	TRBJ2-7	NA	CARGSGSSYEQYF	TGTGCCAGAGGAAGCGGGAGCTCCTACGAGCAGTACTTC
NA	TRBV15	TRBJ1-4	once	CATSSNFQGPGAREKLFF	TGTGCCACCAGCAGTAATTTTCAGGGACCGGGGGCCAGGGAAAAACTGTTTTTT
TRBD1	TRBV5-6	TRBJ1-6	NA	CASSLPGGGESPLHF	TGTGCCAGCAGCTTGCCTGGAGGGGGCGAATCACCCCTCCACTTT
NA	TRBV13	TRBJ2-5	NA	CASSLGVKPYQYF	TGTGCCAGCAGTTTGGGGGTTAAACCCTATCAGTACTTC
NA	TRBV9	TRBJ2-5	NA	CASSVEDTPGETQYF	TGTGCCAGCAGCGTAGAGGACACCCCGGGAGAGACCCAGTACTTC
TRBD1	TRBV7-3	TRBJ2-7	NA	CASSRDSSYEQYF	TGTGCCAGCAGCCGGGACAGCTCCTACGAGCAGTACTTC
NA	TRBV5-4	TRBJ1-2	NA	CASSLEHPGAGDYGYTF	TGTGCCAGCAGCTTGGAGCACCCCGGGGCGGGTGACTATGGCTACACCTTC
NA	TRBV7-7	TRBJ2-3	NA	CASSPYSGTDTQYF	TGTGCTAGCAGCCCTTATTCCGGCACAGATACGCAGTATTTT
TRBD2	TRBV9	TRBJ2-1	NA	CASSLTGLDYNEQFF	TGTGCCAGCAGCCTTACGGGACTAGACTACAATGAGCAGTTCTTC
TRBD1	TRBV6-1	TRBJ2-5	NA	CASSEGFRGWQETQYF	TGTGCCAGCAGTGAAGGTTTCAGGGGGTGGCAAGAGACCCAGTACTTC
NA	TRBV9	TRBJ1-2	NA	CASSPRGVPDPNYGYTF	TGTGCCAGCAGCCCGAGGGGTGTCCCGGACCCTAACTATGGCTACACCTTC
TRBD1	TRBV5-4	TRBJ1-1	NA	CASSFEGTGDTEAFF	TGTGCCAGCAGCTTTGAGGGGACAGGGGACACTGAAGCTTTCTTT
NA	TRBV7-6	TRBJ1-2	NA	CASSFGEGSNGYTF	TGTGCCAGCAGCTTCGGGGAGGGGTCGAATGGCTACACCTTC
NA	TRBV7-9	TRBJ1-2	NA	CASTPGGEGYTF	TGTGCCAGCACCCCGGGGGGGGAAGGCTACACCTTC
NA	TRBV27	TRBJ2-3	NA	CASSLNGYTDTQYF	TGTGCCAGCAGTTTAAACGGATACACAGATACGCAGTATTTT
NA	TRBV4-3	TRBJ1-1	NA	CASSPTSGRGSTEAFF	TGCGCCAGCAGCCCAACTAGCGGGAGGGGGAGCACTGAAGCTTTCTTT
TRBD1	TRBV19	TRBJ1-6	NA	CASTGTGAGHSPLHF	TGTGCCAGTACCGGGACAGGTGCTGGCCATTCACCCCTCCACTTT
NA	TRBV27	TRBJ1-6	NA	CASKMAVNSPLHF	TGTGCCAGCAAAATGGCGGTCAATTCACCCCTCCACTTT
TRBD1	TRBV5-6	TRBJ2-7	NA	CASSHYRQGTYEQYF	TGTGCCAGCAGCCATTACAGACAGGGGACCTACGAGCAGTACTTC
TRBD1	TRBV28	TRBJ1-5	NA	CASSFGDRVGNQPQHF	TGTGCCAGCAGTTTCGGGGACAGGGTTGGCAATCAGCCCCAGCATTTT
NA	TRBV21-1	TRBJ2-1	NA	CASSKANRPYNEQFF	TGTGCCAGCAGCAAAGCAAACCGCCCCTACAATGAGCAGTTCTTC
NA	TRBV10-3	TRBJ1-1	NA	CAISEDMGQNTEAFF	TGTGCCATCAGTGAAGACATGGGGCAAAACACTGAAGCTTTCTTT
NA	TRBV5-6	TRBJ2-2	NA	CASIGTERKLFF	TGTGCCAGCATCGGGACTGAGAGGAAGCTGTTTTTT